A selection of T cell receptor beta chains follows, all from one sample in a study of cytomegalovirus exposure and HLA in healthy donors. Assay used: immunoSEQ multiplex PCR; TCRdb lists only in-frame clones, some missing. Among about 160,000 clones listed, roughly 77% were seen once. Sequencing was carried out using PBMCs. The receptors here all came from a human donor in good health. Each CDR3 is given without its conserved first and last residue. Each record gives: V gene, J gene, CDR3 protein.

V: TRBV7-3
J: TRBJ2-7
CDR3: ASSPGSGRAGEQY

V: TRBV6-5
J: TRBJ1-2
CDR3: ASRWGVNYGYT

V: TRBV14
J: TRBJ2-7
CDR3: ASSQAGLGSEQY

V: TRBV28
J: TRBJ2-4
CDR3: ASNTAPRAGGGNIQY

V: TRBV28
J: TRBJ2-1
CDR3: ASSLFSVYPYNEQF

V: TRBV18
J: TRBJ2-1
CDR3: ASSPLRVGDNEQF

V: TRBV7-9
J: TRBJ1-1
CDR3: ASSFSGGLNTEAF

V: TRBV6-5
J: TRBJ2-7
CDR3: ASSSPGTSTHEQY

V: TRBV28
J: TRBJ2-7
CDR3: ASTPSAYEQY

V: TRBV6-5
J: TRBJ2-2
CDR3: ASSYSATRFHGELF

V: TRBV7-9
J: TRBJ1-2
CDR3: ASSPDRGYGYT

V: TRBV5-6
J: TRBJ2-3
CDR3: ASSLAGPITDTQY

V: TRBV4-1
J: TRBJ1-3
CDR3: ASSQAQGRGDTIY

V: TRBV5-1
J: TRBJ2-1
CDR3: ASSPGQIVNEQF

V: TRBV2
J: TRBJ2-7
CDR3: ASSETGGSYEQY

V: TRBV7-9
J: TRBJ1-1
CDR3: ASSKSGDTEAF

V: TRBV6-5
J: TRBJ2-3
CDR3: ASSYRRADTQY

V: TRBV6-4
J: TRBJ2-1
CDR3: ASSTGLAGEQF

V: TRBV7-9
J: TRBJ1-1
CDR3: ASSLNTEAF

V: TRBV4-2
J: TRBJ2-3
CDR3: ASGETSGITDTQY

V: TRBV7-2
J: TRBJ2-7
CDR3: ASSLMGQSPYEQY

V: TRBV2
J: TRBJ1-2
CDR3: ASGQLNGYT

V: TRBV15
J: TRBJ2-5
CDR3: ATSRDLSETQY

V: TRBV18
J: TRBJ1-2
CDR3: ASSPWTDYGYT

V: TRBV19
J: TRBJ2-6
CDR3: ASSLGLAGTSGANVLT

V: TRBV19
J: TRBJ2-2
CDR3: ASSQGYAGELF

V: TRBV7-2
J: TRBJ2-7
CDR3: ASSRETGTSGSYEQY

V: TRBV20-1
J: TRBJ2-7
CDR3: SAGGLNEQY

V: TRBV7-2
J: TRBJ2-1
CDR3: ASSGRSGGKGNEQF